A selection of T cell receptor beta chains follows, all from one sample in a study of CD8 T cells in ankylosing spondylitis. Via MiXCR, TCRdb re-called the 5' RACE reads, giving one row per CDR3 protein. The sample holds 700,000 to 850,000 distinct CDR3 sequences, approximately 12% seen once. The specimen sequenced was blood, either unsorted or a sorted T cell fraction (not recorded which). All receptors come from a male donor with ankylosing spondylitis. Each CDR3 is given with its conserved first and last residue. D genes are given only for firm matches. Clone size is stated in some rows and not others, as once, few, many or a class when expanded.

-,TRBV29-1,-,TRBJ2-6,TGCAGCGTAGTTACGCTCTCTGGGGCCAACGTCCTGACTTTC,CSVVTLSGANVLTF
-,TRBV6-5,few,TRBJ2-7,TGTGCCAGCAGTTACTCGCCTAGCGCCTACGAGCAGTACTTC,CASSYSPSAYEQYF
TRBD1,TRBV4-3,-,TRBJ2-3,TGCGCCGGCAGCCAAGAGGGGGCCAGCACAGATACGCAGTATTTT,CAGSQEGASTDTQYF
TRBD2,TRBV4-3,few,TRBJ2-1,TGCGCCAGCAGCCGCAGACTAGCGGGCCTCTCCTACAATGAGCAGTTCTTC,CASSRRLAGLSYNEQFF
-,TRBV14,-,TRBJ1-1,TGTGCCAGCAGTATTCAGATTCACACTGAAGCTTTCTTT,CASSIQIHTEAFF
TRBD2,TRBV12-3/TRBV12-4,-,TRBJ2-2,TGTGCCAGCAGTTTACTCCTAACGGGACTAGCGGGACGGAACACCGGGGAGCTGTTTTTT,CASSLLLTGLAGRNTGELFF
TRBD1,TRBV20-1,few,TRBJ2-7,TGCAGTGCTAGAATGCCCTTCGGGACAGCAAATTATGACACCTACGAGCAGTACTTC,CSARMPFGTANYDTYEQYF
-,TRBV29-1,many,TRBJ2-7,TGCAGCGCCGCCACTCAGGGGAAGGCTGATTACGAGCAGTACTTC,CSAATQGKADYEQYF
-,TRBV27,many,TRBJ2-1,TGTGCCAGCAGTTTGAGGCAGGGGCGTAATGAGCAGTTCTTC,CASSLRQGRNEQFF
-,TRBV6-1,-,TRBJ1-1,TGTGCCAGCAGGGTACATTCGAACACTGAAGCTTTCTTT,CASRVHSNTEAFF
-,TRBV11-2,few,TRBJ1-5,TGTGCCAGCAGTTTTGCGGGGGGGCAGCCCCAGCATTTT,CASSFAGGQPQHF
-,TRBV20-1,many,TRBJ2-1,TGCAGTAGGGACGTGAACGTCAATGAGCAGTTCTTC,CSRDVNVNEQFF
TRBD1,TRBV5-1,-,TRBJ1-2,TGCGCCAGCAGCTCGGAAGGACAGGCTGGCTACACCTTC,CASSSEGQAGYTF
TRBD2,TRBV6-1,-,TRBJ2-3,TGTGCCAGCAGTCCAGGACTAGCAATGGATACGCAGTATTTT,CASSPGLAMDTQYF
TRBD1,TRBV6-2/TRBV6-3,-,TRBJ2-4,TGTGCCAGCAGTTACGGGCTCCGGGGACAGATTAAAAACATTCAGTACTTC,CASSYGLRGQIKNIQYF
TRBD2,TRBV20-1,-,TRBJ2-2,TGCAGTGCTAGGGCTTGGACTAGTCGCACCGGGGAGCTGTTTTTT,CSARAWTSRTGELFF
-,TRBV7-2,few,TRBJ1-1,TGTGCCAGCAGTTCTCAGACGGCGAACACTGAAGCTTTCTTT,CASSSQTANTEAFF
-,TRBV5-1,many,TRBJ2-7,TGCGCCAGCAGTGGCAGCTTCTACGAGCAGTACTTC,CASSGSFYEQYF
TRBD1,TRBV20-1,few,TRBJ1-2,TGCAGTGCCCCAGGGGGCGGTGGCTACACCTTC,CSAPGGGGYTF
TRBD2,TRBV15,-,TRBJ2-2,TGTGCCACCAGTGAACCGGGGGGACCGAACACCGGGGAGCTGTTTTTT,CATSEPGGPNTGELFF
TRBD1,TRBV20-1,-,TRBJ2-5,TGCAGTGCTAGAGTCCTAAGACAGGGCCAAGAGACCCAGTACTTC,CSARVLRQGQETQYF
-,TRBV5-6,-,TRBJ1-5,TGTGCCAGCAGCTCTTTAGGGGGCAATCAGCCCCAGCATTTT,CASSSLGGNQPQHF
-,TRBV20-1,few,TRBJ1-4,TGCAGTGCTAGTAAATACAGGGCAACTAATGAAAAACTGTTTTTT,CSASKYRATNEKLFF
-,TRBV20-1,few,TRBJ1-5,TGCAGTGCTAGAGCAGTGGGTCAGCCCCAGCATTTT,CSARAVGQPQHF
-,TRBV7-2,few,TRBJ2-5,TGTGCCAGCAGCTTAATTAGAGGCCAGACCCAGTACTTC,CASSLIRGQTQYF
-,TRBV5-4,few,TRBJ1-2,TGTGCCAGCAGCGGGGGGCAGACCTATGGCTACACCTTC,CASSGGQTYGYTF
-,TRBV20-1,many,TRBJ1-4,TGCAGTGCCACCGTCCGGGCCAGCTCTAATGAAAAACTGTTTTTT,CSATVRASSNEKLFF
-,TRBV3-1,-,TRBJ2-3,TGTGCCAGCAAGGTAGCGCCTAGCACAGATACGCAGTATTTT,CASKVAPSTDTQYF
-,TRBV5-1,-,TRBJ2-1,TGCGCCAGCAGCCCGGGTGTTTTTCAACAGTCGTACAATGAGCAGTTCTTC,CASSPGVFQQSYNEQFF
-,TRBV6-2/TRBV6-3,-,TRBJ2-3,TGTGCCAGCAGTTACTCGACAGGGAGGGATACGCAGTATTTT,CASSYSTGRDTQYF
-,TRBV7-2,few,TRBJ1-1,TGTGCCAGCAGCGCCAGGGACACCGAGGTAGCTTTCTTT,CASSARDTEVAFF
-,TRBV7-2,few,TRBJ2-7,TGTGCCAGCAGCTTAAGGAGTACGAGGAACGAGCAGTACTTC,CASSLRSTRNEQYF
TRBD2,TRBV27,few,TRBJ2-7,TGTGCCAGCAGTTTACAGGGCGGGAGGGGTTCCTACGAGCAGTACTTC,CASSLQGGRGSYEQYF
-,TRBV9,-,TRBJ1-2,TGTGCCAGCAGCCCTCAGGAGGAAAACTATGGCTACACCTTC,CASSPQEENYGYTF
TRBD2,TRBV5-1,few,TRBJ2-2,TGCGCCAGCAGCTTGGCCCTAGCGGCCGACACCGGGGAGCTGTTTTTT,CASSLALAADTGELFF
TRBD2,TRBV20-1,-,TRBJ2-4,TGCAGTGCCGGGTGGGTGAGGGACTACAAAAACATTCAGTACTTC,CSAGWVRDYKNIQYF
TRBD1,TRBV6-2/TRBV6-3,few,TRBJ1-5,TGTGCCAGCATCGACGATGACAGGGTAGGCAATCAGCCCCAGCATTTT,CASIDDDRVGNQPQHF
TRBD1,TRBV5-1,-,TRBJ2-3,TGCGCCAGCAGCCCGACAGGGACGTGGACAGATACGCAGTATTTT,CASSPTGTWTDTQYF
-,TRBV5-1,many,TRBJ2-1,TGCGCCAGCAGCTTTTTAGGAGGAGACAACAATGAGCAGTTCTTC,CASSFLGGDNNEQFF
-,TRBV20-1,-,TRBJ2-7,TGCAGTGCTAGGGAGTCCAGGACAGCCTACGAGCAGTACTTC,CSARESRTAYEQYF
TRBD2,TRBV29-1,many,TRBJ2-1,TGCAGCGTTGTTCTCCCAAGCGGGACCAGCAATGAGCAGTTCTTC,CSVVLPSGTSNEQFF
TRBD1,TRBV12-3/TRBV12-4,-,TRBJ1-5,TGTGCCAGCAGTCCCCGGGACAGGGCCAATCAGCCCCAGCATTTT,CASSPRDRANQPQHF
-,TRBV2,-,TRBJ2-7,TGTGCCAGCAGTCAGACTGAATCCTACGAGCAGTACTTC,CASSQTESYEQYF
-,TRBV18,few,TRBJ2-2,TGTGCCAGCTCCCCAGACGGACTCAACACCGGGGAGCTGTTTTTT,CASSPDGLNTGELFF
-,TRBV3-1,-,TRBJ2-3,TGTGCCAGCAGCCCTTCTGGCTTCGCGGATACGCAGTATTTT,CASSPSGFADTQYF
TRBD2,TRBV20-1,few,TRBJ2-3,TGCAGTGCTAACCGGGAGGGCCCTCAGGGTACGCAGTATTTT,CSANREGPQGTQYF
-,TRBV6-1,few,TRBJ1-3,TGTGCCAGCAGGGGACGAATATTTCCGGGCTCTGGAAACACCATATATTTT,CASRGRIFPGSGNTIYF
-,TRBV29-1,many,TRBJ2-4,TGCAGCGTTGAGACAGCAAAAAACATTCAGTACTTC,CSVETAKNIQYF
TRBD1,TRBV5-1,many,TRBJ1-1,TGCGCCAGCAGCAGATCGACAGGGGGCACGGGCACTGAAGCTTTCTTT,CASSRSTGGTGTEAFF
-,TRBV2,-,TRBJ2-3,TGTGCCAGCAGTGAAGCGGGGGCAGGCAGCACAGATACGCAGTATTTT,CASSEAGAGSTDTQYF
TRBD1,TRBV30,-,TRBJ2-7,TGTGCCTGGAGTGTCCTTTTCCGGGACAGGGCCTACGAGCAGTACTTC,CAWSVLFRDRAYEQYF
-,TRBV7-6,many,TRBJ2-2,TGTGCCAGCAGCTTAGAATTAGGGTCCGGGGAGCTGTTTTTT,CASSLELGSGELFF
TRBD2,TRBV28,few,TRBJ2-7,TGTGCCAGCAGCGGCCGGGTAGGGACTAGCGCATACGAGCAGTACTTC,CASSGRVGTSAYEQYF